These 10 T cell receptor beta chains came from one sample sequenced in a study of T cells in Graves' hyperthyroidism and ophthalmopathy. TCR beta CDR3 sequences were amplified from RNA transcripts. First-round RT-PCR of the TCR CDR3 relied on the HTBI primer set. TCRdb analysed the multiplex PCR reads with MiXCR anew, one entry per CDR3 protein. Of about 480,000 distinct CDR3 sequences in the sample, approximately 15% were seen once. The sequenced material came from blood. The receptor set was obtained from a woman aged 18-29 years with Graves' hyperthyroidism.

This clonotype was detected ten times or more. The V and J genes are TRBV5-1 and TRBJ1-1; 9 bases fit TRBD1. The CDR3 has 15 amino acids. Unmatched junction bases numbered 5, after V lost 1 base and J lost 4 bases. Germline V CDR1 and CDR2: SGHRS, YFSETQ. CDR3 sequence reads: CASSLSGQGSTEAFF. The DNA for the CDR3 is TGCGCCAGCAGCTTGTCGGGACAGGGCTCCACTGAAGCTTTCTTT.

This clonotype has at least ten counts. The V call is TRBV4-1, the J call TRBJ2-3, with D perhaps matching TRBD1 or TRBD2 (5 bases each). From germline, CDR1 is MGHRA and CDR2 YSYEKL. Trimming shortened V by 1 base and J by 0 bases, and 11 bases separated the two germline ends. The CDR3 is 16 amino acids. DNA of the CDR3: TGCGCCAGCAGCCAAGGGGGGTGGCAGAGCACAGATACGCAGTATTTT. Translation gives CASSQGGWQSTDTQYF.

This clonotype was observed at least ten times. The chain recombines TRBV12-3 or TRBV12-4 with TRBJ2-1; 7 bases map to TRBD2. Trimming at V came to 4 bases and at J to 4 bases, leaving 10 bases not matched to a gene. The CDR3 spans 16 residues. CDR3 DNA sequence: TGTGCCAGCAGTTCGACCGGGACTACCTTATACAATGAGCAGTTCTTC. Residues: CASSSTGTTLYNEQFF.

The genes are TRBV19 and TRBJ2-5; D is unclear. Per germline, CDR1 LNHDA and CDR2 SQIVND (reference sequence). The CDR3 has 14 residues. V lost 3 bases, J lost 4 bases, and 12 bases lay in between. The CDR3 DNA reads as TGTGCCAGTAGTATCTCTCTGGTAAGAGAGACCCAGTACTTC. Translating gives CASSISLVRETQYF.

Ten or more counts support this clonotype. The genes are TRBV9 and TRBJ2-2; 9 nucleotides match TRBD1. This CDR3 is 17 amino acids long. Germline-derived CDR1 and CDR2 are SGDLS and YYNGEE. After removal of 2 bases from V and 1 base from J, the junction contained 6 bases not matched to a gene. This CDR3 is CASSVGTGLLNTGELFF. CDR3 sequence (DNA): TGTGCCAGCAGCGTTGGGACAGGGCTCTTGAACACCGGGGAGCTGTTTTTT.

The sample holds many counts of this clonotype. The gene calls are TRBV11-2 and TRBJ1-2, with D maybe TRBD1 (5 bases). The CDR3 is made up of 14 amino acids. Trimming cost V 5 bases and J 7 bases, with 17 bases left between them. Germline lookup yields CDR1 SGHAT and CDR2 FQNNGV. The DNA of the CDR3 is TGTGCCAGCAGCCCGGGACGGGCCTCAGGTGGCTACACCTTC. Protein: CASSPGRASGGYTF.

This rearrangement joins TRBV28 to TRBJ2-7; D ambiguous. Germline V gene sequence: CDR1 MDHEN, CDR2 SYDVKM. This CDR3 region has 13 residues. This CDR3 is CASSPNRPSTNFV. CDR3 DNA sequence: TGTGCCAGCAGCCCTAACCGGCCCTCTACTAATTTCGTC.

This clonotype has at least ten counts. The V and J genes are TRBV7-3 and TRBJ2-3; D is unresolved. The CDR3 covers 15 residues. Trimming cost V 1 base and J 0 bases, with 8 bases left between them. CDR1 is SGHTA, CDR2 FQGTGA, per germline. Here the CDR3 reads CASSLNSLSTDTQYF. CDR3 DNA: TGTGCCAGCAGCTTAAACTCACTGAGCACAGATACGCAGTATTTT.

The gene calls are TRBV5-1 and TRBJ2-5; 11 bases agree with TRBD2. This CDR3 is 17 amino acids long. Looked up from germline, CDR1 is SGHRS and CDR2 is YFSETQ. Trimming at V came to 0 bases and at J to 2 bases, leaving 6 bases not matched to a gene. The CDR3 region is CASSLVMGTSGQETQYF. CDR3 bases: TGCGCCAGCAGCTTGGTAATGGGGACTAGCGGTCAAGAGACCCAGTACTTC.

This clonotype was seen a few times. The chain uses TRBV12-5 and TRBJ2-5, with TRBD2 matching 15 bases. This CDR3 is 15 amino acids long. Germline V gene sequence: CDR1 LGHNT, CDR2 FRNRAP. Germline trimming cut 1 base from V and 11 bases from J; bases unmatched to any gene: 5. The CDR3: CASGLGEGLAGGQYF. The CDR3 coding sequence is TGTGCTAGTGGTTTGGGCGAGGGACTAGCGGGAGGTCAGTACTTC.